The entry that follows covers one T cell receptor beta chain sequence. The source of the sample is a study of blood T cell repertoires in COVID-19. Authors' methods: Reference gene primer amplification in the assay estimated nucleated cell counts. TCRdb's copy holds only in-frame clones and misses some; the assay was immunoSEQ multiplex PCR. V and J calls and clone size follow that table, whereas D and trimming were derived from the DNA. The table lists about 55,000 clones, 85% to 90% of them singletons, with more than 1.2% in the top ten. The CDR3 totals 14 residues. The germline gives CDR1 KGHDR, CDR2 SFDVKD. V lost 6 bases, J lost 5 bases, and 12 bases lay in between.

The sequenced sample consisted of peripheral blood. The V call is TRBV24-1, the J call TRBJ2-2; D ambiguous. The clonotype comes from a man in his 60s with acute or convalescent COVID-19. CDR3 sequence (DNA): TGTGCCACCAGTTCCCCTGTTCAGACCGGGGAGCTGTTTTTT. This encodes CATSSPVQTGELFF.